This record concerns one T cell receptor (beta chain) sequence. Its matching antigen is unknown. CDR3 size: 14 residues. Trimming removed 2 bases from V and 1 base from J, with 8 bases in between. CDR1 MNHNY and CDR2 SVGAGI come from the germline V gene (reference sequence). Notes on the study in general: The larger-cohort validation was restricted to a single TCR beta V-J rearrangement rather than whole repertoires. In terms of TCR gene usage, tumor memory CD4+ T cells clustered together with blood and lymph node memory CD4+ cells, as well as with lymph node naive CD4+ cells.

After constant-region reverse-primer amplification, full-length variable regions underwent semi-nested PCR with Nested Universal Primer A. Each CDR3 protein gets one entry after TCRdb re-called the 5' RACE reads with MiXCR. The sample comprises 8,000 to 10,000 distinct CDR3 sequences, roughly 29% of which are singletons, and under 6% rests with the top ten. Sequencing input: naive CD4+ T cells sorted from a lymph node. The subset denotes: naive CD4+ T cells, CD4+CD45RA+CD25-. The TCR originated in a female donor with breast cancer. This chain connects TRBV6-6 to TRBJ1-1; D unresolved. In nucleotides, the CDR3 is TGTGCCAGCAGTTACCCGGGGTCGAACACTGAAGCTTTCTTT. Residues: CASSYPGSNTEAFF.